This T cell receptor (beta chain) appears in the sequencing data of a study of long-term antiretroviral therapy in people with HIV. The study, taken as a whole, reports: All time points showed a repertoire dominated by clones expanded before ART.

Points on this clone: Its antigen is not known.

With survey level as its setting, the immunoSEQ assay was v3.0. Profiled with immunoSEQ multiplex PCR; TCRdb holds only in-frame clones, not every one. The sample lists about 29,000 clones, over 75% occurring once. For each donor, at least one pre-ART and at least two post-ART PBMC samples were available. Clinicians in the United States treated all participants with HIV. With 4 bases clipped from V and 7 bases from J, the junction kept 8 bases outside the gene matches. CDR3 length: 16 amino acids. Germline V gene data show CDR1 as LGHNA and CDR2 as YSLEER. The chain recombines TRBV4-3 with TRBJ2-2; 11 nucleotides align to TRBD2. The sample in question was unsorted PBMCs, obtained 0.5 years after starting antiretroviral therapy. This receptor was identified in a woman aged 18 to 35 with HIV. The DNA of the CDR3 is TGCGCCAGCAGCCCGAGACTAGCGGGACCGGGCGGGGAGCTGTTTTTT. This translates into CASSPRLAGPGGELFF.